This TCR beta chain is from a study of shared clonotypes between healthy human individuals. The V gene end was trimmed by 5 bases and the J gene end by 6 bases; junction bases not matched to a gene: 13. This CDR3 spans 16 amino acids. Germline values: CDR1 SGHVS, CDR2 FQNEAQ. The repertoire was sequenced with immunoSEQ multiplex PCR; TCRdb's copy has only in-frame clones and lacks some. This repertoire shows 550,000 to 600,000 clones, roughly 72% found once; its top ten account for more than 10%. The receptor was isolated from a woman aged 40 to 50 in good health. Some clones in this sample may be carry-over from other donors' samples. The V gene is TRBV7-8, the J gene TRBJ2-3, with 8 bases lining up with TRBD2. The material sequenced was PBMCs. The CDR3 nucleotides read TGTGCCAGCAGCCCTAGGCGGGGACTAGGGGGGGATACGCAGTATTTT. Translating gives CASSPRRGLGGDTQYF.